The 15 T cell receptor beta chains in this list originate from one sample, sequenced in a study of CD8 T cells in ankylosing spondylitis. Broader study findings: Several highly homologous variants formed a TCR beta motif that appeared characteristic of ankylosing spondylitis blood.

From the 5' RACE reads, TCRdb called clonotypes with MiXCR, one entry per CDR3 protein. The sample lists under 850,000 distinct CDR3 sequences; over 15% were seen once. Their antigen targets remain unknown. The specimen sequenced was blood, either unsorted or a sorted T cell fraction (not recorded which). The source is a male donor with ankylosing spondylitis.

In this sample, this clonotype turned up a few times. The rearrangement joins TRBV12-3 or TRBV12-4 to TRBJ2-1; 8 bases line up with TRBD2. The CDR3 covers 15 residues. Losses at the gene ends were 4 bases for V and 8 bases for J; bases not matched to a gene: 10. The CDR3: CASSSRAGGVHEQFF. The CDR3 nucleotides read TGTGCCAGCAGTTCACGCGCGGGAGGTGTGCATGAGCAGTTCTTC.

The chain couples TRBV21-1 to TRBJ2-1; the DNA was not used to check the table's D call, TRBD2. TRBV21-1 is classified as a pseudogene. This CDR3 contains 22 residues. The CDR3 spells CASSKHLGRLAGGLWLGNEQFF. The CDR3 nucleotides read TGTGCCAGCAGCAAACACCTTGGTCGACTAGCGGGAGGTCTGTGGCTGGGCAATGAGCAGTTCTTC.

The chain joins TRBV6-2 or TRBV6-3 to TRBJ1-1; D is ambiguous. Germline CDR1 reads MNHEY; CDR2 reads SVGEGT. This CDR3 region has 14 residues. V lost 2 bases, J lost 4 bases, and 11 bases lay in between. CDR3 DNA sequence: TGTGCCAGCAGTTACGGAGGGTTGGTCACTGAAGCTTTCTTT. Translating gives CASSYGGLVTEAFF.

The CDR3 spells CASSLGGTDNTEAFF. CDR3 bases: TGTGCCAGCAGCTTAGGCGGGACAGATAACACTGAAGCTTTCTTT. The rearrangement joins TRBV7-2 to TRBJ1-1, with TRBD1 identical over 7 bases. V was pared by 1 base and J by 2 bases, with 4 bases of the junction left unmatched. Germline assignment: CDR1 SGHTA and CDR2 FQGNSA. The CDR3 totals 15 residues.

This clonotype was seen many times. The chain combines TRBV29-1 with TRBJ2-2; 12 bases map to TRBD2. This CDR3 has 17 amino acids. V lost 4 bases, J lost 0 bases, and 6 bases stayed unmatched. Looked up from germline, CDR1 is SQVTM and CDR2 is ANQGSEA. This CDR3 is CSVGASGGAANTGELFF. CDR3 sequence (DNA): TGCAGCGTTGGGGCTAGCGGGGGGGCCGCGAACACCGGGGAGCTGTTTTTT.

This clonotype was seen more than once but under ten times. The rearrangement links TRBV6-5 to TRBJ1-1, with D uncertain. The CDR3 consists of 15 residues. Germline V lookup: CDR1 MNHEY, CDR2 SVGAGI. The V end was cut by 0 bases, the J end by 3 bases, with 11 bases between. The CDR3, as DNA: TGTGCCAGCAGTTACTCGGGGTGGTGGGACACTGAAGCTTTCTTT. It encodes CASSYSGWWDTEAFF.

The chain employs TRBV9 and TRBJ2-5; D may correspond to TRBD1 or TRBD2 (6 bases each). The V and J ends lost 2 bases and 5 bases respectively, with 16 bases between them. This CDR3 region has 15 residues. Germline-derived CDR1 and CDR2 are SGDLS and YYNGEE. The CDR3 sequence is CASSVRDGGGETQYF. DNA of the CDR3: TGTGCCAGCAGCGTCCGGGACGGAGGGGGGGAGACCCAGTACTTC.

The rearrangement links TRBV6-5 to TRBJ2-4, with TRBD1 identical over 7 bases. The germline V gene encodes CDR1 MNHEY and CDR2 SVGAGI. Trimming took 0 bases from V and 8 from J; bases not matched to a gene: 7. The CDR3 is 15 residues long. The CDR3 loop reads CASSYSVTGKDIQYF. For the CDR3, the DNA is TGTGCCAGCAGTTACTCTGTGACAGGGAAGGACATTCAGTACTTC.

This sequence joins TRBV30 and TRBJ1-1, with a weak D call TRBD1 (5 bases). V gave up 2 bases and J gave up 5 bases, with 12 bases separating them. Germline loops: CDR1 GTSNPN, CDR2 SVGIG (reference sequence). The CDR3 length is 13 residues. The CDR3 sequence: CAWSRGVWTEAFF. CDR3 nucleotides: TGTGCCTGGAGTAGAGGGGTTTGGACTGAAGCTTTCTTT.

The chain uses TRBV11-2 and TRBJ1-6; D possibly corresponds to TRBD1 (5 bases). Germline loops: CDR1 SGHAT, CDR2 FQNNGV. V lost 6 bases to trimming and J lost 6 bases, with 18 bases between them. The CDR3 has 16 amino acids. The CDR3 coding sequence is TGTGCCAGCAGGTACACCTCCGGGACCACTAATTCACCCCTCCACTTT. Translating it yields CASRYTSGTTNSPLHF.

The chain employs TRBV9 and TRBJ2-2; D gene ambiguous. Germline CDR1 and CDR2: SGDLS and YYNGEE. This CDR3 has 14 amino acids. V gave up 3 bases and J gave up 0 bases, with 6 bases separating them. CDR3 DNA sequence: TGTGCCAGCAGCGCCAGATCGAACACCGGGGAGCTGTTTTTT. It encodes CASSARSNTGELFF.

This chain uses TRBV24-1 with TRBJ2-1, with D hard to call. Germline-derived CDR1 and CDR2 are KGHDR and SFDVKD. The CDR3 consists of 16 residues. Trimming removed 9 bases at V and 0 bases at J, with 17 bases between. As DNA, the CDR3 is TGTGCCACCTCACCCGACGGGTCGGTCTCCTACAATGAGCAGTTCTTC. This encodes CATSPDGSVSYNEQFF.

This clonotype was found many times. The chain combines TRBV20-1 with TRBJ2-2; D is unclear. In germline, CDR1 is DFQATT, CDR2 SNEGSKA (reference sequence). The V gene lost 6 bases and the J gene lost 6 bases, with 8 bases spanning the gap. The CDR3 loop spans 11 amino acids. The CDR3 DNA reads TGCAGTGCCGAGGTAGCCGGGGAGCTGTTTTTT. This gives the protein CSAEVAGELFF.

CDR3 nucleotides: TGTGCCAGCAGCTCAAGACAGTCCTACGAGCAGTACTTC. Amino acids: CASSSRQSYEQYF. The J gene is TRBJ2-7, the V gene TRBV5-5; possibly TRBD1 for D (5 bases). Germline-derived CDR1 and CDR2 are SGHKS and YYEKEE (reference sequence). V shed 3 bases and J shed 1 base, with 8 bases lying between them. The CDR3 has 13 residues.

V usage is TRBV20-1 and J usage is TRBJ1-1, with 11 nucleotides matching TRBD1. The CDR3 sequence is 15 residues long. The ends lost 3 bases at V and 1 base at J; junction bases unmatched: 4. Looked up from germline, CDR1 is DFQATT and CDR2 is SNEGSKA (reference sequence). The DNA for the CDR3 is TGCAGTGCTAGGGGACAGGGGGGCCCGAACACTGAAGCTTTCTTT. Translation: CSARGQGGPNTEAFF.